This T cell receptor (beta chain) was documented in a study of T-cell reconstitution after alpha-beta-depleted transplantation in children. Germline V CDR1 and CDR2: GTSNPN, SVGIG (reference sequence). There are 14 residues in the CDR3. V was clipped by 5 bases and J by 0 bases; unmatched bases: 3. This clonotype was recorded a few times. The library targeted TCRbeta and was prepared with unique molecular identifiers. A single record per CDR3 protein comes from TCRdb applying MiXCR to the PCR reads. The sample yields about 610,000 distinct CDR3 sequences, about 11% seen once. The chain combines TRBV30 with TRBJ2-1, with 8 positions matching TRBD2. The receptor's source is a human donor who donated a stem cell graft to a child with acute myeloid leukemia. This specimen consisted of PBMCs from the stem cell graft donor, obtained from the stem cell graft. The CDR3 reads CAWLAGNSYNEQFF. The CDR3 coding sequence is TGTGCCTGGTTAGCGGGGAACTCCTACAATGAGCAGTTCTTC.